This T cell receptor (beta chain) was obtained from a study of cytomegalovirus exposure and HLA in healthy donors (dated by TCRdb to about 2017). For the wider study: An earlier analysis of around 600 of the donors reported more than 250 Gb of sequence data and around 120 million unique TCR beta sequences from roughly 180 million T cells. Around 330 gigabases of sequencing data and around 85 million unique TCR sequences made up an early release that covered about 640 HLA-typed donors. Among the roughly 390 genotyped donors, around 81% belonged to the genetic ancestry cluster associated with self-reported Caucasian donors. The study aimed to test whether signatures of past pathogen exposure could be identified by cataloging public T cell receptors. Using immunosequencing, the study profiled T cell repertoires from 500 to 800 subjects and related those repertoires to cytomegalovirus serostatus. Along with the approximately 700-subject first cohort, a separate validation cohort of more than 90 different subjects was used. The study combined high-throughput TCR immunosequencing, statistical association of individual TCRs with disease status, and machine learning to predict cytomegalovirus infection status. To study patterns of TCR occurrence, a later analysis re-analyzed previously published TCR beta repertoires from 500 to 850 donors and added high-resolution HLA genotyping. In the later analysis, no new phenotypic data were used to find candidate immune exposures; instead, reliance was placed on TCR beta sequences and their occurrence across donors. An earlier analysis of fewer than 750 of the donors used high-throughput TCR beta sequencing to judge whether each TCR beta V gene segment behaved as functional or pseudogenic. Donor age, sex, ethnicity and CMV serostatus were compiled together with the repertoire data. Genome-wide SNP genotypes for about 55% of the 666 donors were used in a later genetic analysis, which treated that subset as a discovery cohort. Every discovery cohort repertoire had been produced on one sequencing platform. HLA typing included class I and class II loci at four-digit resolution. Typing coverage varied by locus: about 629-640 donors for A, B, C, DRB1 and DQB1; approximately 500 for DQA1; over 600 for DPA1; about 450 for DPB1. About 5 DR-DQ haplotypes were handled as single units for association and clustering, since linkage in the cohort was strong. On average, around 240,000 unique TCR beta nucleotide sequences were sequenced per donor among a few hundred genotyped donors of the cohort, with around 19% of those sequences being non-productive. Study-wide findings and limitations: In an earlier analysis of 500 to 650 of the donors, most TCR beta V segments appeared in productive rearrangements about 87% or about 30% of the time, broadly matching IMGT annotations. Because counts were too low, 15 to 20 rarely observed V segments, including chromosome 9 orphons, were left out of the earlier analysis of about 620 of the donors. V-gene and J-gene trimming of TCR beta chains was associated with a missense DCLRE1C variant in a later genetic analysis, and the association was replicated in an independent cohort. The presence/absence analyses assumed that sequencing depth was roughly uniform across donors, and that assumption may not be true. In both the original and validation cohorts, the classifier was reported to diagnose cytomegalovirus status with high specificity and sensitivity. Because the 87-base-pair reads could not distinguish some IMGT-functional V segments, including TRBV6-2 and TRBV6-3, those segments were excluded. Linkage disequilibrium might explain the correlated functional status among segregating V segments, but an unknown experimental factor could not be excluded. A further reported finding was that TCR beta sequences accurately predicted the HLA-A and HLA-B alleles for most subjects in the first cohort. In a later analysis, TCR association rates were found to vary across HLA loci, with the most associated TCRs seen for DRB1 alleles and the fewest for HLA-C alleles. It was suggested by the authors that the approach could potentially be generalized to other disease states and immunological phenotypes. Assigning TCR associations to individual alleles was difficult when HLA alleles, especially DR and DQ, strongly co-occurred. Several of the top co-occurrence clusters appeared to be linked to parvovirus B19, influenza, CMV and Epstein-Barr virus, according to a later analysis. A cluster of highly shared sequence variants was judged likely to represent a technical artifact of the sequencing pipeline. Because HLA typing was missing for some donors at each locus, association tests included only the typed subset. In a later analysis, HLA-associated TCR beta chains were found to be more clonally expanded and to have lower generation probabilities than equally common non-associated chains. This cohort had only TCR beta chains sequenced, and the lack of alpha or paired-chain data limited which features could be detected. Specific HLA alleles were associated with roughly 16,000 TCR beta sequences at a false discovery rate of 0.05 in a later analysis. A later genetic analysis reported fewer N-insertions in productive TCRs among donors in an Asian-associated ancestry cluster than the approximately 700-donor mean. In vitro tests confirmed that a few of the cytomegalovirus-associated TCR beta chains recognize cytomegalovirus antigens. The study listed 164 TCR beta chains as associated with cytomegalovirus. While some public TCRs were present in many individuals, most TCR sequences turned up only very rarely across donors. Immune exposure information for the cohort was limited to CMV serostatus. According to a later analysis, most CMV-associated TCR beta chains appeared to be HLA-restricted, and the HLA associations seemed to be driven largely by CMV exposure.

Based on the germline V gene (reference sequence), the CDR1 and CDR2 sequences are LNHDA and SQIVND. Reading from cysteine to phenylalanine, the CDR3 counts 13 amino acids. Just CDR3 DNA is preserved here, 39 bases in frame from base 1. The V and J ends are trimmed by 8 bases and 0 bases, leaving 9 bases between them. Library preparation was by the immunoSEQ multiplex PCR assay. For the multiplex PCR, a mixture combining 60 forward primers for TCR Vbeta segments and 13 reverse primers for TCR Jbeta segments was used. The CDR3 region of rearranged TCR beta genes was amplified from genomic DNA with a multiplex PCR assay. The amplified TCR beta libraries were sequenced on the Illumina HiSeq System as 87-base-pair reads. The study's own analysis went as follows. A later analysis counted approximately 84 million unique TCR beta chains across the 650 to 800 repertoires, and 9.5 million to 11 million of these chains were shared by at least two donors. Raw reads were error-corrected and collapsed into unique sequences with a nearest-neighbor algorithm that merged closely related sequences to remove PCR and sequencing errors. To assign V, D and J gene segments, CDR3 sequences were aligned to IMGT reference sequences. For a sequence to be retained, at least a six-nucleotide match to both a V gene segment and a J gene segment was required. Rearrangements were called productive when the CDR3 lacked stop codons and stayed in frame with V and J; all others were non-productive. Following IMGT convention, CDR3 was defined as the stretch from the second conserved V-encoded cysteine to the conserved J-encoded phenylalanine. Sequences without an unambiguous match to a single V gene segment were excluded from the earlier analysis of a few hundred of the donors. In an earlier analysis of roughly 600 of the donors, a V segment was called functional when productive rearrangements were above 56.7%, and segregating when the standard deviation between donors exceeded 5%. A statistical classification framework was built for diagnosing cytomegalovirus status from the catalog of TCR beta chain sequences. A later analysis assigned V and J genes by comparing TCR nucleotide sequences with IMGT/GENE-DB human TR gene sequences. The TCRdist pipeline was used in a later analysis to assign CDR3 sequences and most-parsimonious VDJ recombination scenarios. In a later analysis, each TCR beta chain was defined by its CDR3 amino acid sequence together with its V-gene family, and reads without a unique V-gene family were excluded. As a way to deal with suspected cross-contamination and a sequencing artifact, a later analysis dropped over 550 nucleotide sequences that were highly shared and had low generation probability. In a later analysis, a clonal expansion index was calculated for each public chain from normalized within-repertoire ranks of inferred template counts. A later analysis computed generation probabilities with a VDJ recombination model fitted to out-of-frame rearrangements, and checked the results against IGoR. In a later analysis, TCR-TCR, TCR-HLA and TCR-CMV co-occurrence was scored with hypergeometric tests, and a repertoire-size bias correction was applied to TCR pairs. In a later analysis, false discovery rates were estimated by permuting HLA or CMV assignments 20 times. In a later analysis, co-occurring TCRs were grouped with DBSCAN, and TCRdist sequence similarity was added when clustering was performed within HLA-allele-positive subsets. Repertoires with fewer than 30,000 or more than 120,000 public chains were left out of co-occurrence clustering, as were roughly five repertoires with anomalous nucleotide sharing. In TCRdb, the immuneACCESS table is reduced to in-frame sequences with V and J assigned. These tables do not hold every clone; where another copy was compared, an unresolved V gene accounts for under half, and the others remain unexplained. V, J and clone size were drawn from that table, and D and trimming were deduced from the DNA. The sample has some 34,000 clones on record. More than 3.5% of the sample goes to the ten largest clones.

The cohort consisted of 670 or so healthy bone marrow donors. At the time of sampling, all cohort members were nominally healthy, though unrecorded immune exposures were likely present. The donor tested CMV seropositive, placing the donor among the 289 seropositive members of the cohort. A peripheral blood sample was collected from each donor, and TCR beta sequencing was performed on peripheral blood mononuclear cells. The Qiagen DNeasy Blood Extraction Kit was used to extract genomic DNA from the blood cell samples. About this clone itself: Its antigen is currently not known.

The TCR originated in a woman aged 35 to 49 in good health and CMV-seropositive. Here the chain combines TRBV19 and TRBJ2-3; perhaps TRBD2 is the D gene, with 6 bases matching. Sequencing was performed on PBMCs. The sequenced DNA: TGTGCCAGTTCAGGACTAAGCACAGATACGCAGTATTTT. This is translated as CASSGLSTDTQYF.